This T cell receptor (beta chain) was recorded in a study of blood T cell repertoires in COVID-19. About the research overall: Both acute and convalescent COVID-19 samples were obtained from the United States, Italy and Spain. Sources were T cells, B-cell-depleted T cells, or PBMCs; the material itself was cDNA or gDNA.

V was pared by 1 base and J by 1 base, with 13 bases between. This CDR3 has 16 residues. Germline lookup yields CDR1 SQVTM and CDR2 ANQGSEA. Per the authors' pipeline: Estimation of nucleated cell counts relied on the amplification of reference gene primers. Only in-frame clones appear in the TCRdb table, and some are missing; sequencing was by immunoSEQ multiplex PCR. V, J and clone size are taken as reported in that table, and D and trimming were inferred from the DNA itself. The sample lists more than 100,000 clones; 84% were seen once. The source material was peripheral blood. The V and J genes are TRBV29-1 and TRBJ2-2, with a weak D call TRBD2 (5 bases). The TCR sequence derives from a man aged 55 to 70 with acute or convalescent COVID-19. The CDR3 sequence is CSVEGVTGKNTGELFF. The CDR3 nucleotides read TGCAGCGTTGAAGGCGTAACCGGGAAGAACACCGGGGAGCTGTTTTTT.